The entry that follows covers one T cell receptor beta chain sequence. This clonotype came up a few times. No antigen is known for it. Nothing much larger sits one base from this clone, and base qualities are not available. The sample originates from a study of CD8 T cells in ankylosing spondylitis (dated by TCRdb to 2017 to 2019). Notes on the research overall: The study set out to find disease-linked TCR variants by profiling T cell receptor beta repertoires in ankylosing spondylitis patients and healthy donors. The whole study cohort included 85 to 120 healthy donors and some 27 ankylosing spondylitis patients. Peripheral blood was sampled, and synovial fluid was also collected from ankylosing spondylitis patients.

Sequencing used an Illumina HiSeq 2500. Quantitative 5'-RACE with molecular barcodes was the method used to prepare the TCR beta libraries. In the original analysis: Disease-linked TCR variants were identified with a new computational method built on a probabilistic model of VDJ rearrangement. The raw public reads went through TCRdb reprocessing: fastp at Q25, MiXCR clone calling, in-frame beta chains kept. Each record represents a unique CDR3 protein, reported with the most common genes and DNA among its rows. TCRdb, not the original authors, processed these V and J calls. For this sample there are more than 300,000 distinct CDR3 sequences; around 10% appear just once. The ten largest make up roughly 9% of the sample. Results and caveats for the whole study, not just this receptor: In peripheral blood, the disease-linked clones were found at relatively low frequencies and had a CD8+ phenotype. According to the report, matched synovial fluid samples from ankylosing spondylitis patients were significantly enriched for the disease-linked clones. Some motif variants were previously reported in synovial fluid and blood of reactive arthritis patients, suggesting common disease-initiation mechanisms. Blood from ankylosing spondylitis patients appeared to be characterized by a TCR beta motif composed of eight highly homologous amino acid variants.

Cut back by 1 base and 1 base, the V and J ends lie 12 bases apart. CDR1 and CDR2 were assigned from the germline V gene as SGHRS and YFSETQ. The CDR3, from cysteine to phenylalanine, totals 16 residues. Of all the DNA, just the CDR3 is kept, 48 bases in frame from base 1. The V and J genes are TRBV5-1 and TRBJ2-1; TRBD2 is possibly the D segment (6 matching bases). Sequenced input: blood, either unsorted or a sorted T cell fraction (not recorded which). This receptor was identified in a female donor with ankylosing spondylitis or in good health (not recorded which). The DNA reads TGCGCCAGCAGCTTGTTCGTAGCGGCTTCCTACAATGAGCAGTTCTTC. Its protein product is CASSLFVAASYNEQFF.